One TCR beta chain is described in this entry. What it binds is unknown. It was version v3.0 of the immunoSEQ assay that was run at survey level. Generated by immunoSEQ multiplex PCR, the TCRdb table keeps only in-frame clones and is missing some. The sample has roughly 18,000 clones, over 75% seen once; the top ten hold around 8.5%. The data belong to a study of long-term antiretroviral therapy in people with HIV. General study results and limits: Repertoires looked antigen-experienced, with only a slight naive shift after ART.

Losses at the gene ends were 1 base for V and 4 bases for J; bases not matched to a gene: 10. This CDR3 contains 17 residues. Germline V gene lookup returns CDR1 MNHNS and CDR2 SASEGT. This clonotype originated in a man aged 50-60 years with HIV. The sequences come from unsorted PBMCs, collected 4.2 years after starting antiretroviral therapy. The chain has TRBV6-1 and TRBJ1-2; TRBD1 aligns across 9 bases. The DNA for the CDR3 is TGTGCCAGCAGTGAAGGGCCCCGGACAGGGGCCGTCTATGGCTACACCTTC. Translated, it gives CASSEGPRTGAVYGYTF.